The 10 T cell receptor beta chains presented below share a single source sample, sequenced in a study of response to subunit inactivated influenza vaccine. TCRdb called the RT-PCR reads again in MiXCR, with one record for every CDR3 protein. The sample lists some 500,000 distinct CDR3 sequences; roughly 23% were seen once. The sequenced sample was CD4+ T cells sorted from PBMCs, obtained 4 to 6 days after vaccination. The receptors were sampled from a middle-aged man who received an inactivated influenza vaccine.

This clonotype was detected only a few times. This chain's CDR3 is CASSGADRSNQPQHF. In DNA form, the CDR3 reads TGTGCCAGTAGTGGCGCGGACAGGAGCAATCAGCCCCAGCATTTT. The chain is built from TRBV19 and TRBJ1-5; TRBD1 agrees at 7 bases. With V trimmed by 5 bases and J by 1 base, 5 bases remained unmatched. CDR3 length: 15 amino acids. The V gene's germline CDR1 is LNHDA and CDR2 SQIVND (reference sequence).

The chain combines TRBV10-2 with TRBJ2-7; 16 bases map to TRBD2. V lost 6 bases, J lost 2 bases, and 10 bases stayed unmatched. The CDR3 has 18 amino acids. The germline gives CDR1 WSHSY, CDR2 SAAADI. In DNA form, the CDR3 reads TGCGCCAGCAGAACTGGGACTAGCGGGAGGGCCATCGCCTACGAGCAGTACTTC. Amino acid sequence: CASRTGTSGRAIAYEQYF.

This clonotype was found a few times. The chain combines TRBV7-2 with TRBJ2-5; perhaps TRBD2 as D (6 bases). The ends were cut back, 5 bases at V and 6 bases at J, with 16 bases in the middle. CDR3 size: 14 residues. Germline-derived CDR1 and CDR2 are SGHTA and FQGNSA. CDR3 sequence: CASSPHRGWKTQYF. The CDR3, as DNA: TGTGCCAGCAGCCCACACCGGGGGTGGAAGACCCAGTACTTC.

This clonotype was seen a few times. It is likely a read error, because the conserved phenylalanine at the end of the CDR3 is missing. The limits of the CDR3 on the DNA are not certain, so only TCRdb's listed CDR3 is given. The gene calls are TRBV29-1 and TRBJ2-7; TRBD2, as called in the table, went unchecked against the DNA. Including both end residues, the CDR3 is 11 amino acids long. Germline V gives CDR1 SQVTM, CDR2 ANQGSEA. The CDR3 is CSVEMQTLLGS.

This clonotype has only a few counts. The V and J genes are TRBV5-1 and TRBJ2-1; 11 bases fit TRBD2. CDR3 length: 16 residues. With 0 bases clipped from V and 3 bases from J, the junction kept 2 bases outside the gene matches. Germline assignment: CDR1 SGHRS and CDR2 YFSETQ. This chain's CDR3 is CASSLATSGGYNEQFF. CDR3 in DNA: TGCGCCAGCAGCTTGGCCACTAGCGGGGGCTACAATGAGCAGTTCTTC.

V usage is TRBV6-2 or TRBV6-3 and J usage is TRBJ1-5; D unresolved. Per germline, CDR1 MNHEY and CDR2 SVGEGT. Between the trimmed V and J ends, which lost 0 bases and 3 bases, there was a span of 9 bases. This CDR3 comprises 15 residues. DNA for the CDR3: TGTGCCAGCAGTTACTCCGTTGGATTCAATCAGCCCCAGCATTTT. This sequence encodes CASSYSVGFNQPQHF.

This clonotype was picked up a small number of times. The chain links TRBV11-2 to TRBJ2-1, with D unresolved. The CDR3 loop spans 15 amino acids. Trimming stripped 5 bases from V and 1 base from J, with 12 bases between. Germline CDR1 and CDR2: SGHAT and FQNNGV. The CDR3 nucleotides read TGTGCCAGCAGCCTTCCCGGCGGTTCCTACAATGAGCAGTTCTTC. Translating it yields CASSLPGGSYNEQFF.

The genes are TRBV6-5 and TRBJ1-2; 8 bases agree with TRBD1. The CDR3 spans 17 residues. The germline gives CDR1 MNHEY, CDR2 SVGAGI. The J segment lost 7 bases and the V segment lost 0 bases, leaving 13 bases of the junction unmatched. CDR3 sequence: CASSYSMARTGLSGYTF. For the CDR3, the DNA is TGTGCCAGCAGTTACTCGATGGCCCGGACAGGGCTGAGTGGCTACACCTTC.

CDR3 protein: CASSYQDRVGETQYF. The CDR3 nucleotides are TGTGCCAGCAGTTACCAGGACAGGGTAGGAGAGACCCAGTACTTC. The gene calls are TRBV6-5 and TRBJ2-5, with TRBD1 identical over 8 bases. The CDR3 runs 15 residues. V trimming: 2 bases; J trimming: 4 bases; junction bases outside the gene matches: 6. CDR1 and CDR2 from the germline V gene are MNHEY and SVGAGI.

This clonotype was recorded a few times. The genes are TRBV6-1 and TRBJ2-7; 8 bases align to TRBD1. Germline trimming cut 1 base from V and 5 bases from J; bases unmatched to any gene: 10. Germline CDR1 MNHNS, CDR2 SASEGT. The CDR3 spans 16 residues. This CDR3 is CASSEVIGQGAHEQYF. DNA for the CDR3: TGTGCCAGCAGTGAAGTAATTGGGCAGGGGGCCCACGAGCAGTACTTC.